These T cell receptor beta chains were read from a single sample in a study of tumor-infiltrating lymphocytes in primary liver carcinoma. TCRdb redid the calling of the multiplex PCR reads with MiXCR, one entry per CDR3 protein. Seen here are around 56,000 distinct CDR3 sequences, about two thirds observed once, and the top ten hold around 50%. Sequencing was carried out using liver tumor tissue from sampling region 2. The receptors here all came from a man aged 35 to 55 with primary liver carcinoma and hepatitis B virus infection. The CDR3 runs from the conserved cysteine through the conserved F or W. A D gene is named only where the DNA matches it firmly. Clone sizes are given selectively: once, few, many, or a class where the clone is expanded.

D	size	V	J	CDR3	DNA
TRBD1	-	TRBV11-2	TRBJ1-1	CTWSPSRGLVNTEAFF	TGTACCTGGAGCCCATCCAGGGGGTTAGTGAACACTGAAGCTTTCTTT
TRBD2	-	TRBV29-1	TRBJ2-3	CSVATSSSGWSVTQYF	TGCAGCGTTGCGACTTCATCTAGCGGGTGGTCCGTTACGCAGTATTTT
-	many	TRBV7-9	TRBJ2-1	CASSLVNQEQFF	TGTGCCAGCAGCTTAGTTAACCAAGAGCAGTTCTTC
-	once	TRBV11-1	TRBJ1-6	CASSQTLVPPLHF	TGTGCCAGCAGCCAGACACTGGTTCCACCCCTCCACTTT
-	-	TRBV11-2	TRBJ2-2	CASNLATGNIGELFF	TGTGCCAGCAACTTAGCGACGGGTAACATCGGGGAGCTGTTTTTT
-	-	TRBV7-9	TRBJ2-1	CANMEGLAEQFF	TGTGCCAACATGGAAGGGCTCGCTGAGCAGTTCTTC
TRBD1	few	TRBV29-1	TRBJ2-5	CSVLDRGETQYF	TGCAGCGTCTTGGACAGGGGAGAGACCCAGTACTTC
-	-	TRBV10-3	TRBJ1-5	CADSEYEGDQSQHF	TGTGCCGACAGTGAGTATGAGGGCGATCAGTCCCAGCATTTT
-	medium-sized	TRBV11-2	TRBJ2-1	CASSLREAYNEQFF	TGTGCCAGCAGCTTGAGGGAGGCGTACAATGAGCAGTTCTTC
TRBD1	-	TRBV28	TRBJ2-6	CASRSTGDSSGANVLTF	TGTGCCAGCAGATCCACAGGGGACAGCTCTGGGGCCAACGTCCTGACTTTC
-	-	TRBV29-1	TRBJ1-1	CNVERVGENEAFF	TGCAACGTTGAACGAGTGGGGGAGAATGAAGCTTTCTTT
TRBD1	few	TRBV6-2/TRBV6-3	TRBJ2-5	CATRTGGETQYF	TGTGCCACCCGGACAGGGGGCGAGACCCAGTACTTC
TRBD1	-	TRBV2	TRBJ2-7	CASSGQGDLEQYF	TGTGCCAGCAGTGGACAGGGAGATCTCGAGCAGTACTTC
-	few	TRBV30	TRBJ1-2	CAWTQDGQRHGYTF	TGTGCCTGGACACAGGATGGGCAAAGACATGGCTACACCTTC
-	-	TRBV29-1	TRBJ1-2	CSVETRAANYGYTF	TGCAGCGTTGAAACCAGGGCGGCTAACTATGGCTACACCTTC
-	-	TRBV9	TRBJ2-3	CASSPLGGMGDTQYF	TGTGCCAGCAGCCCTCTTGGCGGGATGGGGGATACGCAGTATTTT
-	-	TRBV4-1	TRBJ1-2	CASSQEGRLNYSYTF	TGCGCCAGCAGCCAAGAAGGCCGTCTTAACTATAGCTACACCTTT
-	-	TRBV11-2	TRBJ2-1	CARSREASSYNEQFF	TGTGCCAGAAGCAGGGAGGCCAGCTCCTACAATGAACAGTTCTTC
-	-	TRBV29-1	TRBJ1-5	CSVVEQINQPQHF	TGCAGCGTTGTCGAACAGATCAATCAGCCCCAGCATTTC
TRBD2	-	TRBV14	TRBJ2-1	CARNAVAGWVNNEQFF	TGTGCCCGCAATGCCGTAGCGGGATGGGTAAACAATGAGCAGTTCTTC
TRBD2	once	TRBV29-1	TRBJ2-3	CSAGASGRPYTQYF	TGCAGCGCGGGGGCCAGCGGGAGGCCATATACGCAGTATTTT